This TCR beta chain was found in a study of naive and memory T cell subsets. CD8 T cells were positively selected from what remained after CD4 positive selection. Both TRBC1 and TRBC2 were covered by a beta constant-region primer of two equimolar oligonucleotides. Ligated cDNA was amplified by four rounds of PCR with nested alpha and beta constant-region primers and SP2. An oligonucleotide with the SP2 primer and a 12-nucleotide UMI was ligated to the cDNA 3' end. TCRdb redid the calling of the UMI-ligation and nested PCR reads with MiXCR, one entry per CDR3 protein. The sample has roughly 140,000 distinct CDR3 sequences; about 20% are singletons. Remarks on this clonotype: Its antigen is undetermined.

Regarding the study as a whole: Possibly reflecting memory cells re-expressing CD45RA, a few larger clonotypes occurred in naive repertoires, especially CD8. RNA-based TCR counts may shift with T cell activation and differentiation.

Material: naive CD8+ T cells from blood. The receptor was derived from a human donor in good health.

The CDR3 region is CASSEYFGGQSYYGYTF. CDR3 sequence (DNA): TGTGCCAGCAGTGAATACTTTGGGGGCCAATCTTATTATGGCTACACCTTC. The chain uses TRBV25-1 and TRBJ1-2; a weak D match, TRBD1 (6 bases). CDR3 length: 17 amino acids. Per the germline V gene, CDR1 is MGHDK and CDR2 is SYGVNS. With 0 bases removed from V and 5 bases from J, the gap between germline ends came to 19 bases.